This T cell receptor (beta chain) stems from a study of T cell responses to AZD1222 COVID-19 vaccine. The study, taken as a whole, reports: Clonal diversity was possibly underestimated, and the donors were mostly white British, with more females. Scientists sampled the repertoires only once the peak T cell response had passed. Increased Spike-specific TCR breadth and depth were observed after two AZD1222 doses.

This clone occurred once. The antigen remains undetermined. Profiling relied on immunoSEQ multiplex PCR, and the TCRdb table lists in-frame clones only, not all of them. The repertoire holds more than 80,000 clones, approximately 85% seen once, with 9.5% to 13% in the top ten. Trimming at V came to 11 bases and at J to 0 bases, leaving 11 bases not matched to a gene. Germline V gene data show CDR1 as SNHLY and CDR2 as FYNNEI. CDR3 length: 15 residues. The sample in question was peripheral blood, obtained 28 days after the second AZD1222 dose. This rearrangement joins TRBV2 to TRBJ2-3; 7 bases line up with TRBD1. This TCR was recovered from an adult who received the AZD1222 COVID-19 vaccine. This CDR3 reads CAGSSGTASTDTQYF. CDR3 bases: TGTGCCGGCTCCTCCGGGACAGCTAGCACAGATACGCAGTATTTT. The full variable domain, its missing parts supplied by reference TRBV2 and TRBJ2-3, is EPEVTQTPSHQVTQMGQEVILRCVPISNHLYFYWYRQILGQKVEFLVSFYNNEISEKSEIFDDQFSVERPDGSNFTLKIRSTKLEDSAMYFCAGSSGTASTDTQYFGPGTRLTVL.